This entry features one T cell receptor (beta chain) sequence. Its antigen is currently unknown. As to treatment: some 20 received Ad26.COV2.S at low or high dose, single or two shots; about 5 received placebo; per-sample allocation not given. The samples date from day 63 after the first vaccine or placebo injection. This person who donated was an adult of 18-55 years in Boston. The sample is drawn from a study of Ad26.COV2.S vaccination and SARS-CoV-2 variants. Broader study findings: Those who received vaccine or placebo ended up with similar non-spike TCR breadth. Estimates derived from TCR breadth and depth analyses may have underestimated total T cell responses.

The germline gives CDR1 MNHEY, CDR2 SVGAGI. Trimming pared 0 bases from V and 4 bases from J, leaving 13 bases between. The CDR3 contains 16 residues. The method was immunoSEQ multiplex PCR; TCRdb's version includes in-frame clones alone and lacks a portion of them. The repertoire consists of 350,000 to 450,000 clones, with approximately 84% occurring once and the leading ten covering 3% to 4%. This TCR was sampled from a person between 18 and 59 years old who received the Ad26.COV2.S COVID-19 vaccine or a placebo. V usage is TRBV6-5 and J usage is TRBJ1-3; TRBD1 is a possible D gene (6 bases). The sequencing used peripheral blood, collected in a trial of Ad26.COV2.S vaccine versus placebo. CDR3 sequence (DNA): TGTGCCAGCAGTTACTCCCCCAGGGGTGCCGGAAACACCATATATTTT. Translated: CASSYSPRGAGNTIYF.